One and the same sample provided the 7 T cell receptor beta chains below, sequenced in a study of T cells in Graves' hyperthyroidism and ophthalmopathy. It was RNA transcripts that yielded the amplified TCR beta CDR3 regions. The HTBI primer set was used in a first-round RT-PCR of the TCR CDR3. MiXCR, run by TCRdb on the multiplex PCR reads, gives a single entry per CDR3 protein. The sample holds approximately 690,000 distinct CDR3 sequences; about 15% are singletons and the top ten take around 12%. The material sequenced was blood. The receptors here all came from a woman between 50 and 59 years old with Graves' ophthalmopathy.

This clonotype was picked up a small number of times. V gene TRBV5-5 combines with J gene TRBJ1-2; tentatively, D is TRBD1 (5 bases). The CDR3 is 14 amino acids. Per germline, CDR1 SGHKS and CDR2 YYEKEE (reference sequence). Deletions cut 1 base from V and 4 bases from J, with 11 bases between. CDR3 residues: CASSLMGTPYGYTF. DNA for the CDR3: TGTGCCAGCAGCTTGATGGGGACCCCCTATGGCTACACCTTC.

This clonotype was seen ten or more times. The junction shows a germline mismatch at one end, possibly a read error. V gene TRBV11-3 combines with J gene TRBJ2-1, with unresolved D. The V gene's germline CDR1 is SGHNT and CDR2 YENEEA. The CDR3 sequence is 11 residues long. The CDR3 sequence: CASSSDNEQFF. Here the CDR3 DNA reads TGTGCCAGCAGCTCCGACAATGAGCAGTTCTTC.

This clonotype was detected only a few times. V gene TRBV24-1 combines with J gene TRBJ2-4; no firm D call. V gave up 4 bases and J gave up 2 bases, with 5 bases separating them. This CDR3 region has 13 residues. Germline V gives CDR1 KGHDR, CDR2 SFDVKD. The CDR3 here is CATSERSKNIQYF. The CDR3 DNA is TGTGCCACCAGTGAGAGATCCAAAAACATTCAGTACTTC.

This clonotype was seen a handful of times. J is TRBJ2-3 and V is TRBV20-1; 7 bases are a match to TRBD2. The germline V gene has CDR1 DFQATT and CDR2 SNEGSKA (reference sequence). The length of the CDR3 is 13 residues. CDR3 amino acids: CGGTGLNTDTQYF. In nucleotides, the CDR3 is TGCGGTGGGACGGGACTAAACACAGATACGCAGTATTTT.

This clonotype has a count of ten or more. The J gene is TRBJ2-1, the V gene TRBV7-9, with 10 positions matching TRBD2. The J segment lost 4 bases and the V segment lost 3 bases, leaving 9 bases of the junction unmatched. The germline V gene encodes CDR1 SEHNR and CDR2 FQNEAQ (reference sequence). The CDR3 has 17 residues. The CDR3 sequence is CASSLAHGTSAYNEQFF. The CDR3 region has the DNA TGTGCCAGCAGCTTGGCGCACGGGACTAGCGCGTACAATGAGCAGTTCTTC.

V is TRBV7-9 and J is TRBJ1-1; 9 bases are a match to TRBD1. The V gene end was trimmed by 2 bases and the J gene end by 1 base; junction bases not matched to a gene: 8. CDR3 length: 17 amino acids. Germline V gives CDR1 SEHNR, CDR2 FQNEAQ (reference sequence). The CDR3 sequence is CASSLLGTGRANTEAFF. CDR3 sequence (DNA): TGTGCCAGCAGCTTACTTGGGACAGGGAGGGCGAACACTGAAGCTTTCTTT. Using reference TRBV7-9 and TRBJ1-1 for the parts outside the CDR3, the full variable domain is DTGVSQNPRHKITKRGQNVTFRCDPISEHNRLYWYRQTLGQGPEFLTYFQNEAQLEKSRLLSDRFSAERPKGSFSTLEIQRTEQGDSAMYLCASSLLGTGRANTEAFFGQGTRLTVV.

In the case of this clonotype: Just one base apart from a much larger clone, this may be a read error. The CDR3 bases are TGTACCTGGAGTGTGGCTAGCGCCGAGAGCGGGCAGTACTTC. Translated, it gives CTWSVASAESGQYF. The rearrangement uses TRBV30 and TRBJ2-7; possible D gene TRBD2, 6 bases. CDR1 is GTSNPN and CDR2 is SVGIG in the germline V gene (reference sequence). The CDR3 spans 14 residues.